A single sample gave rise to the 30 T cell receptor beta chains below, sequenced in a study of beta chain features in type 1 diabetes. Every bit of the isolated RNA underwent reverse transcription, so sequencing read expressed TCRB transcripts. Generated by immunoSEQ multiplex PCR, the TCRdb table keeps only in-frame clones and is missing some. The data contain approximately 400,000 clones, about 15% of them singletons. The sample taken for sequencing was naive CD4+ T cells from blood. All receptors derive from a woman aged 18-29 years in good health.

In this sample, this clone turned up a few times. In DNA form, the CDR3 reads TGTGCCTGGAGTGCTACTAGGCAGTATAGAGATACGCAGTATTTT. This encodes CAWSATRQYRDTQYF. The V and J genes are TRBV30 and TRBJ2-3; D is perhaps TRBD2 (5 bases). CDR1 and CDR2 from the germline V gene are GTSNPN and SVGIG (reference sequence). This CDR3 region has 15 residues. The V and J ends lost 1 base and 5 bases respectively, with 16 bases between them.

This sequence joins TRBV7-3 and TRBJ1-5; maybe TRBD1 (5 bases). Germline V gene sequence: CDR1 SGHTA, CDR2 FQGTGA. This CDR3 is 14 amino acids long. V lost 1 base and J 6 bases, leaving 10 bases between the germline ends. CDR3 in DNA: TGTGCCAGCAGCTTAAGTCAGGGTGGTCAGCCCCAGCATTTT. Translated: CASSLSQGGQPQHF.

This chain links TRBV28 with TRBJ2-5, with 7 bases aligning to TRBD1. The CDR3 runs to 13 residues. Per germline, CDR1 MDHEN and CDR2 SYDVKM. V shed 7 bases and J 2 bases; nucleotides not matched to a gene: 4. CDR3 in DNA: TGTGCCAGCACCCTGGGACAGCAAGAGACCCAGTACTTC. Its protein is CASTLGQQETQYF.

This clone turned up a few times. The J gene is TRBJ2-7, the V gene TRBV4-2; no clear D gene. Trimming stripped 0 bases from V and 3 bases from J, with 6 bases between. There are 13 residues in the CDR3. CDR1 and CDR2 (germline): LGHNA, YNFKEQ. The CDR3 loop reads CASSQDSVYEQYF. The CDR3, as DNA: TGTGCCAGCAGCCAAGATAGTGTCTACGAGCAGTACTTC.

This clone was counted between two and nine times. This chain joins TRBV19 and TRBJ2-4; unclear D gene. The CDR3 runs 13 residues. Looked up from germline, CDR1 is LNHDA and CDR2 is SQIVND (reference sequence). V lost 7 bases to trimming and J lost 3 bases, with 10 bases between them. DNA for the CDR3: TGTGCCAGTACCCCAGAAAACAAAAACATTCAGTACTTC. As protein: CASTPENKNIQYF.

This clone was recorded a few times. The V call is TRBV29-1, the J call TRBJ1-2; 9 bases match TRBD1. Germline CDR1 SQVTM, CDR2 ANQGSEA. J lost 6 bases, V lost 2 bases, and 10 bases had no gene match. The CDR3 runs to 15 residues. In DNA, the CDR3 is TGCAGCGTTGAAAGGCTCCTGACAGGGGGAGATGGCTACACCTTC. Translating gives CSVERLLTGGDGYTF.

The V gene is TRBV19, the J gene TRBJ2-7; D gene uncertain. The CDR3 consists of 14 residues. The ends were cut back, 3 bases at V and 1 base at J, with 10 bases in the middle. Germline CDR1 LNHDA, CDR2 SQIVND (reference sequence). The CDR3 loop reads CASSIRIPSYEQYF. The DNA of the CDR3 is TGTGCCAGTAGTATCAGAATTCCATCCTACGAGCAGTACTTC.

This sequence joins TRBV23-1 and TRBJ2-1, with 9 bases aligning to TRBD1. TRBV23-1 is flagged as an ORF with uncertain function. With V trimmed by 7 bases and J by 5 bases, 9 bases remained unmatched. The CDR3 is made up of 15 amino acids. The CDR3 loop reads CASNITRDRDNEQFF. CDR3 nucleotide sequence: TGCGCCAGCAACATTACCCGGGACAGGGACAATGAGCAGTTCTTC.

This chain joins TRBV28 and TRBJ1-2; possibly TRBD1 for D (5 bases). CDR1 is MDHEN, CDR2 SYDVKM, per germline. This CDR3 has 12 amino acids. Trimming took off 5 bases at V and 5 bases at J, with 9 bases between the two ends. Here the CDR3 reads CASSIQGYGYTF. CDR3 nucleotide sequence: TGTGCCAGCAGTATCCAGGGTTATGGCTACACCTTC.

V is TRBV6-5 and J is TRBJ1-4, with D maybe TRBD1 (5 bases). The length of the CDR3 is 13 residues. Germline V gene sequence: CDR1 MNHEY, CDR2 SVGAGI. The ends were cut back, 6 bases at V and 3 bases at J, with 8 bases in the middle. This chain's CDR3 is CASRFRANEKLFF. CDR3 nucleotide sequence: TGTGCCAGCAGGTTCAGGGCTAATGAAAAACTGTTTTTT.

This clone was picked up a small number of times. The chain uses TRBV7-2 and TRBJ2-7; 7 positions match TRBD2. Germline CDR1 reads SGHTA; CDR2 reads FQGNSA. The V segment lost 4 bases and the J segment 0 bases; nucleotides outside the gene matches: 6. The CDR3 totals 15 residues. The CDR3: CASSSASGSSYEQYF. The CDR3 region has the DNA TGTGCCAGCAGCTCAGCTAGCGGCTCCTCCTACGAGCAGTACTTC.

The J gene is TRBJ2-6, the V gene TRBV6-5; the D gene is possibly TRBD1 (5 bases). The CDR3 totals 15 residues. Between the trimmed V and J ends, which lost 6 bases and 1 base, there was a span of 10 bases. Per the germline V gene, CDR1 is MNHEY and CDR2 is SVGAGI. The CDR3 DNA reads as TGTGCCAGCAGACCAGGGCCGTCTGGGGCCAACGTCCTGACTTTC. Translation gives CASRPGPSGANVLTF.

The V and J genes are TRBV9 and TRBJ2-1; possible D gene TRBD2, 5 bases. This CDR3 is 15 amino acids long. Per germline, CDR1 SGDLS and CDR2 YYNGEE. V lost 3 bases and J lost 5, with 15 bases in between. For the CDR3, the DNA is TGTGCCAGCAGCGGGGGAGTCACGGGCCACAATGAGCAGTTCTTC. Its protein is CASSGGVTGHNEQFF. The variable domain in full, completed from reference TRBV9 and TRBJ2-1, reads DSGVTQTPKHLITATGQRVTLRCSPRSGDLSVYWYQQSLDQGLQFLIQYYNGEERAKGNILERFSAQQFPDLHSELNLSSLELGDSALYFCASSGGVTGHNEQFFGPGTRLTVL.

This clone was observed a handful of times. This sequence joins TRBV29-1 and TRBJ2-2; TRBD2 is a possible D gene (6 bases). The V gene's germline CDR1 is SQVTM and CDR2 ANQGSEA. Trimming pared 6 bases from V and 1 base from J, leaving 9 bases between. The CDR3 extends over 13 amino acids. CDR3 bases: TGCAGCGTCCGACTAGGGAACACCGGGGAGCTGTTTTTT. Translated, it gives CSVRLGNTGELFF.

This clone occurred a few times. The chain is built from TRBV9 and TRBJ2-1; 9 nucleotides line up with TRBD2. The CDR3 contains 14 residues. The germline V gene encodes CDR1 SGDLS and CDR2 YYNGEE. Losses at the gene ends were 0 bases for V and 9 bases for J; bases not matched to a gene: 4. CDR3 loop: CASSVALAGTEQFF. For the CDR3, the DNA is TGTGCCAGCAGCGTAGCGCTAGCGGGGACTGAGCAGTTCTTC.

The genes are TRBV18 and TRBJ1-2; D is uncertain. This CDR3 has 16 amino acids. The germline V and J ends were trimmed by 3 bases and 7 bases, with 21 bases remaining between them. The germline gives CDR1 KGHSH, CDR2 LQKENI. The CDR3 sequence: CASSPPTGSSTGGYTF. CDR3 bases: TGTGCCAGCTCACCCCCGACCGGGAGCTCAACTGGTGGCTACACCTTC.

In its sample, this clone was seen a few times. The V call is TRBV10-3, the J call TRBJ1-1, with unresolved D. CDR3 length equals 15 residues. CDR1 is ENHRY and CDR2 is SYGVKD in the germline V gene. Trimming shortened V by 3 bases and J by 0 bases, and 11 bases separated the two germline ends. CDR3 region: CAISDLRDLNTEAFF. The CDR3 DNA reads as TGTGCCATCAGTGATTTGAGAGATCTGAACACTGAAGCTTTCTTT.

This clone turned up a few times. The chain couples TRBV19 to TRBJ2-3; D is uncertain. Germline loops: CDR1 LNHDA, CDR2 SQIVND (reference sequence). The CDR3 contains 15 residues. With 3 bases removed from V and 0 bases from J, the gap between germline ends came to 10 bases. CDR3: CASSIGDASTDTQYF. The CDR3 coding sequence is TGTGCCAGTAGTATTGGAGACGCTAGCACAGATACGCAGTATTTT.

The chain combines TRBV15 with TRBJ1-5; 8 nucleotides agree with TRBD1. The CDR3 consists of 19 residues. Trimming removed 0 bases from V and 0 bases from J; junction bases left unmatched: 10. Germline CDR1 LNHNV, CDR2 YYDKDF (reference sequence). CDR3 coding DNA: TGTGCCACCAGCAGAGATGCCGGGACAGGAGGAACTAGCAATCAGCCCCAGCATTTT. Its translation: CATSRDAGTGGTSNQPQHF.

There are a few counts of this clone. The chain employs TRBV19 and TRBJ2-3; 9 bases are a match to TRBD2. The V segment lost 6 bases and the J segment 4 bases; nucleotides outside the gene matches: 5. This CDR3 has 14 residues. CDR1 is LNHDA, CDR2 SQIVND, per germline (reference sequence). The CDR3 reads CASRVAGEADTQYF. The CDR3 region has the DNA TGTGCCAGTAGGGTAGCGGGAGAGGCAGATACGCAGTATTTT.

This chain links TRBV18 with TRBJ2-7, with 9 bases matching TRBD1. Germline assignment: CDR1 KGHSH and CDR2 LQKENI. The CDR3 totals 15 residues. J gave up 5 bases and V 3 bases, and 8 bases lay outside the gene matches. The CDR3: CASSPLGQGRDEQYF. In DNA, the CDR3 is TGTGCCAGCTCACCGCTCGGACAGGGGAGGGACGAGCAGTACTTC.

V usage is TRBV29-1 and J usage is TRBJ2-7, with 8 bases aligning to TRBD1. V was pared by 6 bases and J by 5 bases, with 9 bases of the junction left unmatched. The CDR3 extends over 13 amino acids. CDR1 SQVTM and CDR2 ANQGSEA come from the germline V gene. The CDR3 here is CSVLDRGLNEQYF. Written as DNA, the CDR3 is TGCAGCGTACTCGACAGGGGACTTAACGAGCAGTACTTC.

This chain connects TRBV29-1 to TRBJ2-3; the D gene is possibly TRBD1 (8 bases). The germline CDR1 and CDR2 sequences are SQVTM and ANQGSEA. There are 18 residues in the CDR3. Trimming left V 2 bases short and J 2 bases short, with 23 bases between. The CDR3 here is CSVESDGGTGGVTDTQYF. The CDR3 DNA reads as TGCAGCGTTGAATCCGACGGAGGCACAGGGGGGGTCACAGATACGCAGTATTTT.

This clone was picked up a small number of times. The rearrangement joins TRBV25-1 to TRBJ1-2, with a tentative D call TRBD1 (5 bases). Germline V lookup: CDR1 MGHDK, CDR2 SYGVNS. Trimming took off 6 bases at V and 5 bases at J, with 25 bases between the two ends. This CDR3 is 17 amino acids long. For the CDR3, the DNA is TGTGCCAGCAGCAAGAATGGGCTCAGGGAAGGAGGGTATGGCTACACCTTC. Its translation is CASSKNGLREGGYGYTF.

This clone has just a few counts. This chain connects TRBV5-1 to TRBJ2-3; TRBD2 matches 12 bases. The CDR3 extends over 17 amino acids. CDR1 and CDR2 from the germline V gene are SGHRS and YFSETQ. Losses at the gene ends were 1 base for V and 2 bases for J; bases not matched to a gene: 5. CDR3 sequence reads: CASSLILAGGITDTQYF. For the CDR3, the DNA is TGCGCCAGCAGCTTGATACTAGCGGGAGGTATCACAGATACGCAGTATTTT.

This clone was recorded a few times. V usage is TRBV7-9 and J usage is TRBJ2-3; TRBD2 matches at 9 bases. CDR1 and CDR2 from the germline V gene are SEHNR and FQNEAQ (reference sequence). Unmatched junction bases numbered 7, after V lost 5 bases and J lost 4 bases. CDR3 length equals 15 residues. DNA of the CDR3: TGTGCCAGCAGCAAACAGCGGGAGGACGCAGATACGCAGTATTTT. Amino acid sequence: CASSKQREDADTQYF.

This clone has only a few counts. The chain uses TRBV5-1 and TRBJ2-7; 8 nucleotides agree with TRBD1. In germline, CDR1 is SGHRS, CDR2 YFSETQ. The CDR3 has 15 residues. With 4 bases clipped from V and 3 bases from J, the junction kept 9 bases outside the gene matches. Here the CDR3 reads CASSPGQGRYYEQYF. The CDR3 DNA sequence: TGCGCCAGCAGCCCAGGACAGGGACGATACTACGAGCAGTACTTC.

This clone has more than one count but fewer than ten. The chain is built from TRBV20-1 and TRBJ2-7; D is possibly TRBD1 (5 bases). This CDR3 has 11 residues. Trimming took off 7 bases at V and 5 bases at J, with 12 bases between the two ends. From germline, CDR1 is DFQATT and CDR2 SNEGSKA (reference sequence). CDR3 loop: CSVGQAHEQYF. DNA for the CDR3: TGCAGTGTGGGGCAGGCCCACGAGCAGTACTTC.

This clone was recorded once. The chain has TRBV30 and TRBJ1-2; D gene unclear. From germline, CDR1 is GTSNPN and CDR2 SVGIG (reference sequence). The V end was cut by 4 bases, the J end by 4 bases, with 16 bases between. The length of the CDR3 is 14 residues. The DNA for the CDR3 is TGTGCCTGGAACCCTGCGCTTGATGGCTATGGCTACACCTTC. Its protein is CAWNPALDGYGYTF.

The chain joins TRBV11-2 to TRBJ2-1; TRBD2 aligns across 12 bases. Per the germline V gene, CDR1 is SGHAT and CDR2 is FQNNGV. The junction had 9 bases not matched to a gene; V was cut back by 1 base and J by 5 bases. The CDR3 has 18 amino acids. The DNA of the CDR3 is TGTGCCAGCAGCTTAGGTCTAGCGGGAGGGCGGGGAAACAATGAGCAGTTCTTC. This codes for CASSLGLAGGRGNNEQFF. Combining the CDR3 with reference TRBV11-2 and TRBJ2-1 gives the whole variable domain EAGVAQSPRYKIIEKRQSVAFWCNPISGHATLYWYQQILGQGPKLLIQFQNNGVVDDSQLPKDRFSAERLKGVDSTLKIQPAKLEDSAVYLCASSLGLAGGRGNNEQFFGPGTRLTVL.